This entry lists 14 T cell receptor beta chains sequenced from one sample in a study of T and B cells in COVID-19 patients. TRB was amplified from approximately 250-500 ng of blood genomic DNA. Multiplex PCR with BIOMED2 TRB-A/B primer pools amplified TRB rearrangements. TCRdb analysed the multiplex PCR reads with MiXCR anew, one entry per CDR3 protein. The data show about 11,000 distinct CDR3 sequences, approximately 29% seen once. Material for sequencing was blood. The receptors were gathered from a human donor who had recovered from COVID-19.

The gene calls are TRBV6-1 and TRBJ1-5; the D gene is possibly TRBD1 (6 bases). In germline, CDR1 is MNHNS, CDR2 SASEGT. Trimming left V 2 bases short and J 6 bases short, with 8 bases between. The CDR3 contains 13 residues. CDR3 sequence reads: CASSEQGRQPQHF. In DNA, the CDR3 is TGTGCCAGCAGTGAACAGGGGCGTCAGCCCCAGCATTTT.

Within the sample, this clonotype is medium-sized. The chain uses TRBV6-2 or TRBV6-3 and TRBJ2-3; 7 bases map to TRBD2. V trimming: 5 bases; J trimming: 3 bases; junction bases outside the gene matches: 8. The CDR3 spans 15 residues. CDR1 is MNHEY and CDR2 is SVGEGT in the germline V gene. The CDR3 DNA follows: TGTGCCAGCAGTCTGACTAGCCCGGGAACAGATACGCAGTATTTT. This sequence encodes CASSLTSPGTDTQYF.

Notes on this clonotype: It is likely a read error, because the conserved phenylalanine at the end of the CDR3 is missing. The rearrangement uses TRBV11-1 and TRBJ2-3, with D maybe TRBD2 (7 bases). The CDR3 spans 17 residues. The V gene's germline CDR1 is SGHAT and CDR2 FQDESV (reference sequence). The V gene lost 6 bases and the J gene lost 5 bases, with 24 bases spanning the gap. CDR3 nucleotides: TGTGCCAGCAGTCGTTTAGGGGGGGGGTCCCGCGGAGATACGCAGTATTTG. It codes for CASSRLGGGSRGDTQYL.

The chain is built from TRBV11-3 and TRBJ2-7; 10 bases agree with TRBD2. The ends lost 5 bases at V and 2 bases at J; junction bases unmatched: 6. The germline V gene encodes CDR1 SGHNT and CDR2 YENEEA. CDR3 length: 15 residues. The CDR3, as DNA: TGTGCCAGCAGCAAAACTAGCGGGGACGCCTACGAGCAGTACTTC. It is translated as CASSKTSGDAYEQYF.

This chain uses TRBV20-1 with TRBJ2-1; the D gene is possibly TRBD1 (5 bases). V lost 5 bases, J lost 5 bases, and 10 bases lay in between. In germline, CDR1 is DFQATT, CDR2 SNEGSKA (reference sequence). This CDR3 spans 12 amino acids. The CDR3 bases are TGCAGTGCTCCAGGGTGGAACAATGAGCAGTTCTTC. Translation gives CSAPGWNNEQFF.

With regard to this clonotype: One base away lies a much larger clone, so this may be a sequencing read error. This rearrangement joins TRBV12-3 or TRBV12-4 to TRBJ2-6; D is undetermined. Trimming shortened V by 3 bases and J by 2 bases, and 8 bases separated the two germline ends. This CDR3 is 15 amino acids long. In nucleotides, the CDR3 is TGTGCCAGCAGTTTCAGGTGGGCTGGGGCCAACGTCCTGACTTTC. It specifies CASSFRWAGANVLTF.

The sample holds many counts of this clonotype. The chain combines TRBV18 with TRBJ1-4; 9 bases match TRBD1. There are 13 residues in the CDR3. CDR1 is KGHSH, CDR2 LQKENI, per germline. J gave up 7 bases and V 3 bases, and 0 bases lay outside the gene matches. This chain's CDR3 is CASSPGQGEKLFF. In DNA form, the CDR3 reads TGTGCCAGCTCACCGGGACAGGGTGAAAAACTGTTTTTT.

This clonotype has only a few counts. The chain is built from TRBV7-9 and TRBJ2-5; D might be TRBD2 (6 bases). Germline CDR1 and CDR2: SEHNR and FQNEAQ (reference sequence). The CDR3 extends over 15 amino acids. Trimming took 0 bases from V and 5 from J, leaving 13 bases between them. CDR3 nucleotide sequence: TGTGCCAGCAGCTTAGCGGCGGGCGGGATGGAGACCCAGTACTTC. Translated: CASSLAAGGMETQYF.

The chain has TRBV19 and TRBJ1-1, with TRBD1 as a possible D gene (6 bases). This CDR3 spans 12 amino acids. Germline V gene sequence: CDR1 LNHDA, CDR2 SQIVND (reference sequence). Between the trimmed V and J ends, which lost 7 bases and 5 bases, there was a span of 11 bases. CDR3 amino acids: CASTGGATEAFF. Written as DNA, the CDR3 is TGTGCCAGTACGGGGGGCGCGACTGAAGCTTTCTTT.

The V call is TRBV30, the J call TRBJ1-1, with 7 nucleotides matching TRBD1. The germline CDR1 and CDR2 sequences are GTSNPN and SVGIG (reference sequence). Losses at the gene ends were 6 bases for V and 0 bases for J; bases not matched to a gene: 4. CDR3 length equals 13 residues. CDR3 in DNA: TGTGCCTGCATCGGACAGGTGAACACTGAAGCTTTCTTT. It is translated as CACIGQVNTEAFF.

The V gene is TRBV18, the J gene TRBJ2-1; 13 nucleotides line up with TRBD2. The CDR3 is 15 amino acids. V lost 6 bases and J lost 4; bases outside the gene matches: 3. CDR1 KGHSH and CDR2 LQKENI come from the germline V gene. CDR3 sequence: CASSRTSGSYNEQFF. CDR3 DNA: TGTGCCAGCTCCCGGACTAGCGGGAGTTACAATGAGCAGTTCTTC. The full variable domain, completed using reference TRBV18 and TRBJ2-1, is NAGVMQNPRHLVRRRGQEARLRCSPMKGHSHVYWYRQLPEEGLKFMVYLQKENIIDESGMPKERFSAEFPKEGPSILRIQQVVRGDSAAYFCASSRTSGSYNEQFFGPGTRLTVL.

This clonotype was seen a handful of times. The rearrangement joins TRBV24-1 to TRBJ2-3, with 8 bases fitting TRBD1. This CDR3 has 16 residues. Trimming at V came to 3 bases and at J to 2 bases, leaving 6 bases not matched to a gene. The germline CDR1 and CDR2 sequences are KGHDR and SFDVKD. This chain's CDR3 is CATSDVGQAITDTQYF. CDR3 sequence (DNA): TGTGCCACCAGTGATGTGGGACAGGCTATCACAGATACGCAGTATTTT.

This chain joins TRBV24-1 and TRBJ2-3; 9 bases match TRBD1. Trimming cost V 5 bases and J 2 bases; bases outside gene matches: 4. The CDR3 loop spans 15 amino acids. Germline V gene sequence: CDR1 KGHDR, CDR2 SFDVKD. The DNA of the CDR3 is TGTGCCACCAGTGGGGACAGGGACTTCACAGATACGCAGTATTTT. This encodes CATSGDRDFTDTQYF.

On this clonotype itself: A read error may explain this, as a much larger clone is one base away. This chain connects TRBV6-5 to TRBJ2-1, with D possibly TRBD2 on 5 matching bases. V was trimmed by 2 bases and J by 4 bases, leaving 18 bases between them. This CDR3 has 17 amino acids. Germline V CDR1 and CDR2: MNHEY, SVGAGI. The CDR3 DNA reads TGTGCCAGCAGTTACGCTTTCCTAGCCATCGGGTACAATGAGCAGTTCTTC. Translating gives CASSYAFLAIGYNEQFF.